This T cell receptor beta chain is drawn from a study of shared clonotypes between healthy human individuals. Turning to the study itself: Three plates each covered CD4 naive and memory; CD8 naive two, CD8 memory one.

Adults of Caucasian background living in Nashville, Tennessee made up all donors. A CD45RA+ naive subset and a CD45RA-negative memory subset were split from CD4+ cells. The method was immunoSEQ multiplex PCR; TCRdb's version includes in-frame clones alone and lacks a portion of them. The sample has around 1,000,000 clones, 70% to 80% seen once. V lost 8 bases, J lost 1 base, and 11 bases lay in between. Germline V gives CDR1 MGHRA, CDR2 YSYEKL. The CDR3 loop spans 14 amino acids. This chain uses TRBV4-1 with TRBJ2-2, with D perhaps matching TRBD2 (5 bases). This sequence was found in a man between 18 and 29 years old in good health. Some clones in this sample may be carry-over from other donors' samples. The sequenced material came from memory CD4+ T cells from PBMCs. As to subset: CD45RA-negative fraction. The CDR3 reads CASSMAGNTGELFF. In nucleotides, the CDR3 is TGCGCCAGCTCGATGGCGGGGAACACCGGGGAGCTGTTTTTT.